A single sample is the source of the 23 T cell receptor beta chains below, sequenced in a study of OX40 agonist ivuxolimab in advanced cancers. Profiled with immunoSEQ multiplex PCR; TCRdb holds only in-frame clones, not every one. The table has around 66,000 clones, approximately 90% seen once. The sample consisted of CD4+ or CD8+ T cells sorted from blood, taken in a trial of the OX40 agonist ivuxolimab. These receptors all come from an adult with an advanced solid tumor such as melanoma, head and neck, liver or kidney cancer.

The V and J genes are TRBV25-1 and TRBJ2-5; TRBD2 matches 7 bases. The V gene end was trimmed by 1 base and the J gene end by 0 bases; junction bases not matched to a gene: 5. The germline V gene encodes CDR1 MGHDK and CDR2 SYGVNS. The CDR3 is 16 amino acids. CDR3 amino acids: CASSEFGSGYQETQYF. The CDR3 region has the DNA TGTGCCAGCAGTGAATTCGGTAGCGGGTACCAAGAGACCCAGTACTTC. Full variable domain (missing parts from reference TRBV25-1 and TRBJ2-5): EADIYQTPRYLVIGTGKKITLECSQTMGHDKMYWYQQDPGMELHLIHYSYGVNSTEKGDLSSESTVSRIRTEHFPLTLESARPSHTSQYLCASSEFGSGYQETQYFGPGTRLLVL.

This clone was seen only a few times. V and J are TRBV19 and TRBJ1-6; 11 bases line up with TRBD1. The CDR3 sequence is 16 residues long. J lost 6 bases, V lost 5 bases, and 6 bases had no gene match. Germline CDR1 and CDR2: LNHDA and SQIVND (reference sequence). The CDR3 protein is CASSEGTGGGNSPLHF. For the CDR3, the DNA is TGTGCCAGTAGTGAAGGGACAGGGGGAGGTAATTCACCCCTCCACTTT.

The chain joins TRBV5-4 to TRBJ2-7, with a tentative D call TRBD1 (6 bases). CDR1 is SGHNT and CDR2 is YYREEE in the germline V gene (reference sequence). The CDR3 length is 15 residues. Trimming left V 2 bases short and J 3 bases short, with 15 bases between. CDR3 bases: TGTGCCAGCAGCTTTCGTCGGACAGCTGACTACGAGCAGTACTTC. Translating it yields CASSFRRTADYEQYF.

The V and J genes are TRBV6-5 and TRBJ2-1; 14 nucleotides line up with TRBD2. The V and J ends lost 5 bases and 7 bases, in that order; junction bases with no gene match: 4. The germline gives CDR1 MNHEY, CDR2 SVGAGI. The CDR3 has 15 amino acids. The CDR3 sequence is CASSRGTSGGNEQFF. Written as DNA, the CDR3 is TGTGCCAGCAGTAGGGGGACTAGCGGGGGTAATGAGCAGTTCTTC.

The chain is built from TRBV5-4 and TRBJ2-1; 13 nucleotides match TRBD2. The V and J ends lost 6 bases and 4 bases, in that order; junction bases with no gene match: 7. Per germline, CDR1 SGHNT and CDR2 YYREEE (reference sequence). The CDR3 sequence is 16 residues long. This CDR3 is CASTRLAGGYYNEQFF. The CDR3 region has the DNA TGTGCCAGCACGAGACTAGCGGGGGGATATTACAATGAGCAGTTCTTC.

The chain has TRBV11-3 and TRBJ2-5; D unresolved. V gave up 6 bases and J gave up 7 bases, with 9 bases separating them. Germline values: CDR1 SGHNT, CDR2 YENEEA. This CDR3 is 11 amino acids long. CDR3 protein: CASRSSRTQYF. CDR3 nucleotide sequence: TGTGCCAGCAGATCTTCGAGGACCCAGTACTTC.

On this clone: Other DNA sequences within the sample encode an identical CDR3. The chain recombines TRBV30 with TRBJ1-2; TRBD1 matches 9 bases. The ends lost 3 bases at V and 8 bases at J; junction bases unmatched: 7. Germline lookup yields CDR1 GTSNPN and CDR2 SVGIG (reference sequence). This CDR3 is 13 amino acids long. The CDR3 nucleotides are TGTGCCTGGAGGGAACAGGGGGCATGGGGCTACACCTTC. It specifies CAWREQGAWGYTF.

The chain recombines TRBV7-2 with TRBJ2-1; D is possibly TRBD2 (5 bases). Per germline, CDR1 SGHTA and CDR2 FQGNSA. The CDR3 runs 15 residues. The V end was cut by 5 bases, the J end by 9 bases, with 20 bases between. Here the CDR3 DNA reads TGTGCCAGCAGCACAACCGGACCTCAGGCGGGTGAGCAGTTCTTC. This codes for CASSTTGPQAGEQFF.

This sequence joins TRBV5-1 and TRBJ2-5; D possibly corresponds to TRBD2 (6 bases). Germline V lookup: CDR1 SGHRS, CDR2 YFSETQ. CDR3 length: 15 residues. V lost 5 bases and J 5 bases, leaving 19 bases between the germline ends. CDR3 nucleotide sequence: TGCGCCAGCAGTGCACTCCAGGGACTCGGGGAGACCCAGTACTTC. Protein sequence: CASSALQGLGETQYF.

This clone appeared a single time. CDR3 amino acids: CASSWDRGRRNTEAFF. The CDR3 DNA reads TGCGCCAGCAGCTGGGACAGGGGGAGAAGGAACACTGAAGCTTTCTTT. This rearrangement joins TRBV5-1 to TRBJ1-1; 11 bases fit TRBD1. The trim removed 3 bases at V and 1 base at J, leaving 5 bases unmatched. The germline V gene has CDR1 SGHRS and CDR2 YFSETQ. This CDR3 spans 16 amino acids.

The chain combines TRBV19 with TRBJ1-1, with a possible D match to TRBD1 (5 bases). Germline CDR1 reads LNHDA; CDR2 reads SQIVND (reference sequence). Trimming stripped 6 bases from V and 0 bases from J, with 14 bases between. This CDR3 contains 15 residues. In DNA, the CDR3 is TGTGCCAGTAGATCTCTCTGGGGCCTGAACACTGAAGCTTTCTTT. Residues: CASRSLWGLNTEAFF.

In this sample, this clone turned up once. This chain joins TRBV5-1 and TRBJ1-2; D possibly corresponds to TRBD1 (6 bases). In germline, CDR1 is SGHRS, CDR2 YFSETQ. The CDR3 sequence is 15 residues long. The V gene lost 0 bases and the J gene lost 4 bases, with 13 bases spanning the gap. The CDR3 sequence: CASSLDGQGGYGYTF. Here the CDR3 DNA reads TGCGCCAGCAGCTTGGACGGACAAGGGGGCTATGGCTACACCTTC.

The V and J genes are TRBV4-3 and TRBJ1-4; perhaps TRBD1 as D (6 bases). The CDR3 runs to 19 residues. In germline, CDR1 is LGHNA, CDR2 YSLEER. V was shortened by 4 bases and J by 2 bases, with 23 bases between the two germline ends. The CDR3 loop is CASSRLGAGAGGTNEKLFF. CDR3 nucleotide sequence: TGCGCCAGCAGCCGGTTAGGTGCAGGGGCGGGTGGTACTAATGAAAAACTGTTTTTT.

The rearrangement links TRBV5-1 to TRBJ2-5; D not certain. Germline V CDR1 and CDR2: SGHRS, YFSETQ. Trimming stripped 4 bases from V and 3 bases from J, with 16 bases between. The CDR3 is 15 residues long. The CDR3 nucleotides are TGCGCCAGCAGCCGCGGTGCCACCCCGAAAGAGACCCAGTACTTC. This gives the protein CASSRGATPKETQYF.

This chain links TRBV5-4 with TRBJ1-1; D is uncertain. V shed 4 bases and J shed 3 bases, with 13 bases lying between them. The length of the CDR3 is 14 residues. Germline CDR1 reads SGHNT; CDR2 reads YYREEE (reference sequence). DNA of the CDR3: TGTGCCAGCAGCCCCCCAGCAAGGGACACTGAAGCTTTCTTT. Its translation: CASSPPARDTEAFF.

This chain joins TRBV5-1 and TRBJ2-2; D gene uncertain. The CDR3 is made up of 13 amino acids. Trimming pared 7 bases from V and 3 bases from J, leaving 10 bases between. Germline CDR1 reads SGHRS; CDR2 reads YFSETQ. In DNA form, the CDR3 reads TGCGCCAGCTCCTCCTTGTACACCGGGGAGCTGTTTTTT. Translation: CASSSLYTGELFF.

This chain links TRBV7-9 with TRBJ2-7; D gene ambiguous. The CDR3 has 15 amino acids. Germline V lookup: CDR1 SEHNR, CDR2 FQNEAQ (reference sequence). V was shortened by 1 base and J by 2 bases, with 12 bases between the two germline ends. The CDR3 region is CASSLEGVKAYEQYF. CDR3 nucleotide sequence: TGTGCCAGCAGCTTAGAAGGCGTCAAGGCCTACGAGCAGTACTTC.

The chain employs TRBV25-1 and TRBJ2-1, with D hard to call. The CDR3 consists of 11 residues. The V end lost 5 bases, the J end lost 12 bases, and 11 bases lay between the germline ends. Germline CDR1 is MGHDK and CDR2 is SYGVNS. The CDR3 nucleotides read TGTGCCAGCAGTCTAGAAGTGGTGCAGTTCTTC. It specifies CASSLEVVQFF.

The chain is built from TRBV5-4 and TRBJ1-3; TRBD1 matches at 8 bases. Trimming at V came to 1 base and at J to 1 base, leaving 4 bases not matched to a gene. Germline V CDR1 and CDR2: SGHNT, YYREEE (reference sequence). The CDR3 contains 16 residues. The CDR3 sequence: CASSLRTGRSGNTIYF. DNA for the CDR3: TGTGCCAGCAGCTTGAGGACAGGGAGATCTGGAAACACCATATATTTT.

This chain connects TRBV2 to TRBJ2-7, with TRBD1 identical over 10 bases. Trimming took 9 bases from V and 6 from J; bases not matched to a gene: 5. Germline loops: CDR1 SNHLY, CDR2 FYNNEI. CDR3 length: 12 residues. CDR3 DNA: TGTGCCAGTCGACAGGGGGCTGGCGAGCAGTACTTC. Its protein product is CASRQGAGEQYF.

J is TRBJ1-5 and V is TRBV27; D possibly corresponds to TRBD1 (5 bases). Germline CDR1 and CDR2: MNHEY and SMNVEV (reference sequence). Trimming stripped 5 bases from V and 5 bases from J, with 19 bases between. The CDR3 is 16 amino acids. The CDR3: CASSPLDMGEYQPQHF. CDR3 coding DNA: TGTGCCAGCAGTCCGCTGGACATGGGGGAGTATCAGCCCCAGCATTTT.

The chain joins TRBV23-1 to TRBJ2-7, with no clear D. TRBV23-1 qualifies as an ORF whose function is uncertain. The CDR3 loop spans 13 amino acids. Deletions cut 0 bases from V and 3 bases from J, with 6 bases between. The CDR3 DNA is TGCGCCAGCAGTCAATCGGAAATCTACGAGCAGTACTTC. It specifies CASSQSEIYEQYF.

The chain recombines TRBV5-4 with TRBJ1-1; no reliable D call. The CDR3 covers 15 residues. CDR1 and CDR2 from the germline V gene are SGHNT and YYREEE (reference sequence). With 0 bases removed from V and 1 base from J, the gap between germline ends came to 10 bases. CDR3 sequence (DNA): TGTGCCAGCAGCTTGGTAGGAGCGGGGAACACTGAAGCTTTCTTT. Amino acids: CASSLVGAGNTEAFF. The complete variable domain, with remaining parts taken from reference TRBV5-4 and TRBJ1-1, reads ETGVTQSPTHLIKTRGQQVTLRCSSQSGHNTVSWYQQALGQGPQFIFQYYREEENGRGNFPPRFSGLQFPNYSSELNVNALELDDSALYLCASSLVGAGNTEAFFGQGTRLTVV.